This T cell receptor beta chain stems from a study of PD-1 blockade in mismatch repair-deficient tumors. This clone was counted once. Its target is unknown. PCR or immunohistochemistry showed mismatch repair deficiency in every enrolled patient. The TCR-sequenced patients were a few responders to pembrolizumab. Study-wide findings and caveats: Rapid post-treatment expansion, then contraction, generally preceding radiologic response, marked tumor-resident clones.

Looked up from germline, CDR1 is MGHRA and CDR2 is YSYEKL. V lost 0 bases, J lost 5 bases, and 6 bases stayed unmatched. This CDR3 has 16 residues. Sequenced by immunoSEQ multiplex PCR; TCRdb stores in-frame clones only, minus some. Here the sample spans some 27,000 clones, 70% to 85% being singletons. The V gene is TRBV4-1, the J gene TRBJ2-5, with TRBD2 matching over 10 bases. The origin of this receptor is an adult with mismatch repair-deficient cancer. Sequencing used PBMCs, obtained before pembrolizumab treatment. CDR3 region: CASSQDGTSVWETQYF. The CDR3 bases are TGCGCCAGCAGCCAAGATGGGACTAGCGTGTGGGAGACCCAGTACTTC.